This is a list of T cell receptor beta chains from one sample in a study of shared clonotypes between healthy human individuals. Here immunoSEQ multiplex PCR was the method, and the copy in TCRdb shows in-frame clones only, minus some. Found here are fewer than 400,000 clones, around 67% of them singletons; the top ten hold over 9%. Sequenced: memory CD4+ T cells sorted from blood. The receptors here all came from a man aged 25-45 years in good health. CDR3s leave out the opening cysteine and the closing phenylalanine or tryptophan.

J gene | V gene | CDR3 length | CDR3 protein
TRBJ1-5 | TRBV10-2 | 11 | ASGDSPRSPQH
TRBJ1-3 | TRBV25-1 | 10 | ASSDHGNTIY
TRBJ2-1 | TRBV6-1 | 13 | ASRTGTSDINEQF
TRBJ1-1 | TRBV25-1 | 12 | ASSAPGPNTEAF
TRBJ2-3 | TRBV6-1 | 13 | ASSEWGILTDTQY
TRBJ2-7 | TRBV5-4 | 11 | ASSSRIDYEQY
TRBJ2-1 | TRBV5-4 | 15 | ASSQGLAGGRYNEQF
TRBJ1-2 | TRBV18 | 11 | ASSPTGGSGYT
TRBJ2-2 | TRBV11-2 | 14 | ASSLGGTGMVGELF
TRBJ2-7 | TRBV5-1 | 11 | ASSLVTVGEQY
TRBJ2-1 | TRBV6-5 | 12 | ASRPRIVYNEQF
TRBJ2-6 | TRBV15 | 15 | ATSRDGGLGGANVLT
TRBJ2-2 | TRBV5-1 | 12 | ASRVTQNTGELF
TRBJ2-5 | TRBV20-1 | 9 | SARAQETQY
TRBJ2-1 | TRBV4-2 | 13 | ASSQGAGEYNEQF
TRBJ1-1 | TRBV5-4 | 12 | ASSLLWEGTEAF
TRBJ2-2 | TRBV2 | 12 | ASRPTRNTGELF
TRBJ1-5 | TRBV19 | 16 | ASRPLRDRGRGGQPQH
TRBJ2-3 | TRBV25-1 | 12 | ASSEWVGTDTQY
TRBJ2-5 | TRBV28 | 12 | ASSLKQFQETQY
TRBJ1-5 | TRBV6-6 | 13 | ASSYPGQGNQPQH
TRBJ2-7 | TRBV11-2 | 13 | ASSPGLLFRYEQY
TRBJ2-1 | TRBV9 | 13 | ASSFTSAPYNEQF
TRBJ1-2 | TRBV6-6 | 13 | ASSYVYRGSDGYT
TRBJ1-4 | TRBV28 | 11 | ASRPGQVLKLF
TRBJ1-4 | TRBV19 | 12 | ASTGHREIEKLF
TRBJ1-1 | TRBV7-9 | 13 | ASSSDSSGQLEAF
TRBJ1-1 | TRBV25-1 | 12 | ASRKTGLNTEAF
TRBJ2-2 | TRBV7-9 | 15 | ASRSTPGQGFTGELF
TRBJ2-3 | TRBV5-1 | 12 | ASSLRGGTDTQY
TRBJ2-5 | TRBV5-4 | 13 | ASSLGGGGQETQY
TRBJ2-6 | TRBV19 | 16 | ASSTKLGTSSGANVLT
TRBJ2-5 | TRBV18 | 14 | ASSPSRSSGTETQY
TRBJ1-4 | TRBV25-1 | 11 | ASSEISGGKLF
TRBJ1-6 | TRBV7-9 | 12 | ASSIRTGGSPLH
TRBJ1-4 | TRBV4-1 | 14 | ASSQESGQGLEKLF
TRBJ2-1 | TRBV5-1 | 13 | ASSLGASGRLEQF
TRBJ2-7 | TRBV18 | 12 | ASSPRTSDNEQY
TRBJ2-3 | TRBV18 | 12 | ASSPIYRDYTQY
TRBJ1-3 | TRBV28 | 15 | ASSALQGIPPGNTIY
TRBJ2-1 | TRBV10-3 | 15 | AISDPRQGSSYNEQF
TRBJ2-3 | TRBV29-1 | 15 | SAFWGGTGLSTDTQY
TRBJ1-1 | TRBV14 | 9 | ASSQAAEAF
TRBJ2-7 | TRBV30 | 11 | AWTRKTRPEQY
TRBJ2-7 | TRBV7-6 | 15 | ASSLARTSGDSYEQY
TRBJ2-1 | TRBV2 | 13 | ASVRPGSSYNEQF
TRBJ2-5 | TRBV30 | 11 | AWSLVMLETQY
TRBJ2-3 | TRBV10-3 | 13 | AISDLARAGDTQY
TRBJ2-7 | TRBV11-3 | 12 | ASSLARLAHEQY
TRBJ1-1 | TRBV6-5 | 10 | ASIGGFTEAF
TRBJ2-7 | TRBV28 | 16 | ASSYKTGAAGPLYEQY
TRBJ2-3 | TRBV7-3 | 14 | ASSLTAGVSTDTQY
TRBJ2-7 | TRBV6-1 | 13 | ASSNRDRGDSEQY
TRBJ2-5 | TRBV29-1 | 11 | SVGRGGGETQY
TRBJ2-7 | TRBV28 | 9 | ASSSNYEQY
TRBJ2-1 | TRBV5-4 | 14 | ASSLDAYSMGNEQF
TRBJ2-1 | TRBV5-4 | 13 | ASSRTSGIPNEQF